One sample yielded the 12 T cell receptor beta chains listed below, sequenced in a study of Ad26.COV2.S vaccination and SARS-CoV-2 variants. Treatment denoted: 15 to 20 received Ad26.COV2.S at low or high dose, single or two shots; 5 received placebo; per-sample allocation not given. The investigators took samples on day 63 after the first vaccine or placebo injection. TCRdb's copy holds only in-frame clones and misses some; the assay was immunoSEQ multiplex PCR. This sample has about 420,000 clones, with roughly 90% found just once. Sample: peripheral blood, taken in a trial of Ad26.COV2.S vaccine versus placebo. The source of these receptors is a person aged 18-65 years who received the Ad26.COV2.S COVID-19 vaccine or a placebo.

There are a few counts of this clone. This chain links TRBV4-2 with TRBJ1-6; a possible D gene is TRBD1 (5 bases). Germline assignment: CDR1 LGHNA and CDR2 YNFKEQ. V was cut by 1 base and J by 12 bases, with 19 bases left in between. There are 16 residues in the CDR3. CDR3 sequence reads: CASSQAWDRGYLPLHF. In DNA form, the CDR3 reads TGTGCCAGCAGCCAAGCCTGGGACCGCGGGTATTTACCCCTCCACTTT.

This rearrangement joins TRBV24-1 to TRBJ2-3; maybe TRBD1 (6 bases). The germline gives CDR1 KGHDR, CDR2 SFDVKD. The ends were cut back, 10 bases at V and 2 bases at J, with 15 bases in the middle. CDR3 length equals 14 residues. The CDR3 DNA reads TGTGCCACAAACCACGGACAGAACACAGATACGCAGTATTTT. Translated: CATNHGQNTDTQYF.

In this sample, this clone turned up a few times. V usage is TRBV27 and J usage is TRBJ2-7, with D unclear. Trimming stripped 4 bases from V and 2 bases from J, with 9 bases between. The CDR3 contains 13 residues. The germline V gene has CDR1 MNHEY and CDR2 SMNVEV (reference sequence). CDR3 nucleotide sequence: TGTGCCAGCAGTTCAAGCTCACCCTACGAGCAGTACTTC. It is translated as CASSSSSPYEQYF.

Turning to this clone: Within the sample, other DNA sequences also encode this same CDR3. This chain uses TRBV7-2 with TRBJ1-5; 9 nucleotides line up with TRBD1. CDR1 is SGHTA and CDR2 is FQGNSA in the germline V gene. The CDR3 sequence is 14 residues long. After removal of 5 bases from V and 2 bases from J, the junction contained 1 base not matched to a gene. The CDR3 nucleotides read TGTGCCAGCAGCCGGACAGGGGGCAATCAGCCCCAGCATTTT. It codes for CASSRTGGNQPQHF.

This clone has just a few counts. The CDR3 nucleotides read TGTGCCAGCAGCTTAAGTACGATCGTTTCCGCCCCCTTCGCCGGGGAGCTGTTTTTT. As protein: CASSLSTIVSAPFAGELFF. The chain carries TRBV7-6 and TRBJ2-2; no reliable D call. Germline V gene data show CDR1 as SGHVS and CDR2 as FNYEAQ. The CDR3 is made up of 19 amino acids. V lost 2 bases to trimming and J lost 6 bases, with 25 bases between them.

The chain has TRBV7-2 and TRBJ2-7; 8 bases are a match to TRBD2. V lost 3 bases, J lost 4 bases, and 8 bases stayed unmatched. The CDR3 loop spans 15 amino acids. Germline CDR1 SGHTA, CDR2 FQGNSA. CDR3 coding DNA: TGTGCCAGCAGCTTCCAAGCGGGGGAGCCTTACGAGCAGTACTTC. Translated: CASSFQAGEPYEQYF.

J is TRBJ2-2 and V is TRBV7-3, with 7 bases matching TRBD2. This CDR3 is 15 amino acids long. J lost 5 bases, V lost 3 bases, and 6 bases had no gene match. Germline V gene lookup returns CDR1 SGHTA and CDR2 FQGTGA. As DNA, the CDR3 is TGTGCCAGCAGCTTCTACGGGGGAGGGACCGGGGAGCTGTTTTTT. Amino acid sequence: CASSFYGGGTGELFF.

The gene calls are TRBV28 and TRBJ1-6, with 9 bases lining up with TRBD1. Unmatched junction bases numbered 11, after V lost 3 bases and J lost 11 bases. Germline CDR1 is MDHEN and CDR2 is SYDVKM. CDR3 size: 16 residues. CDR3 nucleotide sequence: TGTGCCAGCAGTTTTCCTACCGGGACAGGGAAGCCACCCCTCCACTTT. Residues: CASSFPTGTGKPPLHF.

V and J are TRBV11-3 and TRBJ2-5; 8 bases are shared with TRBD1. Losses at the gene ends were 3 bases for V and 3 bases for J; bases not matched to a gene: 9. CDR3 length: 16 amino acids. Per the germline V gene, CDR1 is SGHNT and CDR2 is YENEEA. The CDR3 is CASSFSTGVAEETQYF. In DNA, the CDR3 is TGTGCCAGCAGCTTCTCGACAGGGGTCGCCGAAGAGACCCAGTACTTC. The variable domain in full, with the rest retrieved from reference TRBV11-3 and TRBJ2-5, is EAGVVQSPRYKIIEKKQPVAFWCNPISGHNTLYWYLQNLGQGPELLIRYENEEAVDDSQLPKDRFSAERLKGVDSTLKIQPAELGDSAVYLCASSFSTGVAEETQYFGPGTRLLVL.

This sequence joins TRBV27 and TRBJ1-6; D gene ambiguous. The CDR3 extends over 15 amino acids. V was trimmed by 2 bases and J by 5 bases, leaving 10 bases between them. In germline, CDR1 is MNHEY, CDR2 SMNVEV (reference sequence). The CDR3 here is CASSLSTINNSPLHF. Here the CDR3 DNA reads TGTGCCAGCAGTTTAAGCACCATTAATAATTCACCCCTCCACTTT.

This chain joins TRBV11-3 and TRBJ2-2, with unresolved D. Deletions cut 1 base from V and 8 bases from J, with 11 bases between. CDR3 length equals 14 residues. Germline V lookup: CDR1 SGHNT, CDR2 YENEEA. CDR3 loop: CASSLASTAGELFF. The DNA for the CDR3 is TGTGCCAGCAGCTTAGCCAGTACTGCGGGGGAGCTGTTTTTT.

This chain joins TRBV5-4 and TRBJ2-4; 7 positions match TRBD2. V lost 4 bases, J lost 9 bases, and 1 base stayed unmatched. Germline V gene lookup returns CDR1 SGHNT and CDR2 YYREEE (reference sequence). The CDR3 has 11 amino acids. CDR3 residues: CASSPGGIQYF. The CDR3 nucleotides are TGTGCCAGCAGCCCGGGGGGCATTCAGTACTTC.